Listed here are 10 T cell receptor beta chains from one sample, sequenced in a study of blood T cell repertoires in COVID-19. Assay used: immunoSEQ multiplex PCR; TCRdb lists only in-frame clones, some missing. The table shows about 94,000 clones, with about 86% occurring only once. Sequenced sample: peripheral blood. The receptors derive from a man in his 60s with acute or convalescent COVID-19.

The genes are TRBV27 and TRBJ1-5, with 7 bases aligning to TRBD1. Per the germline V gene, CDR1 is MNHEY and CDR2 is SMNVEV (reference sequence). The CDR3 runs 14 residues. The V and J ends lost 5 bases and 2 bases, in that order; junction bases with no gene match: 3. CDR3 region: CASSPQGGNQPQHF. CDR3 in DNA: TGTGCCAGCAGTCCCCAGGGGGGCAATCAGCCCCAGCATTTT.

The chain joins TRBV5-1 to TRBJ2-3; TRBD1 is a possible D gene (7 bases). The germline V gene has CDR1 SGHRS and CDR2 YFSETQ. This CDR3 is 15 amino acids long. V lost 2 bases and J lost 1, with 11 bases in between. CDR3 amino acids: CASSFQGGRTDTQYF. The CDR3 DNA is TGCGCCAGCAGCTTTCAGGGGGGTCGCACAGATACGCAGTATTTT.

In DNA form, the CDR3 reads TGTGCCAGCAGTGGGGGGATGGGGGGACAGCCCCAGCATTTT. Protein sequence: CASSGGMGGQPQHF. The chain uses TRBV2 and TRBJ1-5; D is possibly TRBD1 (5 bases). The V end lost 4 bases, the J end lost 7 bases, and 14 bases lay between the germline ends. Germline CDR1 and CDR2: SNHLY and FYNNEI. CDR3 length: 14 amino acids.

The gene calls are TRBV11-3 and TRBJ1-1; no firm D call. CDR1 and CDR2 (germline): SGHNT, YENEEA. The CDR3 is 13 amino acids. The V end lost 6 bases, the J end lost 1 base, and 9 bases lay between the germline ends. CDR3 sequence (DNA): TGTGCCAGCAGTTCCGGGAGGAACACTGAAGCTTTCTTT. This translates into CASSSGRNTEAFF. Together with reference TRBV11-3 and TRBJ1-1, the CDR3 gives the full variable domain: EAGVVQSPRYKIIEKKQPVAFWCNPISGHNTLYWYLQNLGQGPELLIRYENEEAVDDSQLPKDRFSAERLKGVDSTLKIQPAELGDSAVYLCASSSGRNTEAFFGQGTRLTVV.

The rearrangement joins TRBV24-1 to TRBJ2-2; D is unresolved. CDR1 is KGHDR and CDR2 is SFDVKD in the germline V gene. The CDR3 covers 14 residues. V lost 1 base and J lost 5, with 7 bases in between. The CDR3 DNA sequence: TGTGCCACCAGTGATTTTAGACATACCGGGGAGCTGTTTTTT. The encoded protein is CATSDFRHTGELFF.

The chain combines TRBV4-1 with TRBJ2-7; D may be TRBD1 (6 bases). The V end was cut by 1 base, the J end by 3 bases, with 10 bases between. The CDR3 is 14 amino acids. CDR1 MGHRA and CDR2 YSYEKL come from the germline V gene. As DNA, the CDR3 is TGCGCCAGCAGCCAAGGGCAGGGGATCTACGAGCAGTACTTC. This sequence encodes CASSQGQGIYEQYF.

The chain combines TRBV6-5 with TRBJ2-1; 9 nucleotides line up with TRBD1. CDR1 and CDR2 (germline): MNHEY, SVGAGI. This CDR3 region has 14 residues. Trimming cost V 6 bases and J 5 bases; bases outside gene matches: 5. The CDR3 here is CASRPDRGDNEQFF. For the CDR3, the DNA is TGTGCCAGCAGGCCGGACAGGGGAGACAATGAGCAGTTCTTC.

The CDR3 region is CASSQDLSGGAVTGELFF. The CDR3 nucleotides read TGCGCCAGCAGCCAAGACCTAAGCGGGGGGGCGGTCACCGGGGAGCTGTTTTTT. V usage is TRBV4-3 and J usage is TRBJ2-2; 10 bases line up with TRBD2. The CDR3 sequence is 18 residues long. Unmatched junction bases numbered 8, after V lost 0 bases and J lost 4 bases. In germline, CDR1 is LGHNA, CDR2 YSLEER.

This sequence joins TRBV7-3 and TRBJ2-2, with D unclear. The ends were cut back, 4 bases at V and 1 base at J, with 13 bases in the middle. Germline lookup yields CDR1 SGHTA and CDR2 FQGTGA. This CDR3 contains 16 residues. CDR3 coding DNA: TGTGCCAGCAGCTCGGCCGACTGGCGGAACACCGGGGAGCTGTTTTTT. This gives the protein CASSSADWRNTGELFF. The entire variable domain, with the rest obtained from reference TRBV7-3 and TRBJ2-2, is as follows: GAGVSQTPSNKVTEKGKYVELRCDPISGHTALYWYRQSLGQGPEFLIYFQGTGAADDSGLPNDRFFAVRPEGSVSTLKIQRTERGDSAVYLCASSSADWRNTGELFFGEGSRLTVL.

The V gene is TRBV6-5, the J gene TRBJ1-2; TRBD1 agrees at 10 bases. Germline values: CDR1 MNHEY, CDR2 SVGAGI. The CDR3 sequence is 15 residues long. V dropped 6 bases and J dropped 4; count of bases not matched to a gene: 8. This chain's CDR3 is CASRDDRGLSYGYTF. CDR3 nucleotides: TGTGCCAGCAGGGACGACAGGGGGCTAAGCTATGGCTACACCTTC.